Shown below are 4 T cell receptor beta chains from a single sample sequenced in a study of CD8+CD57+ T cells in acquired aplastic anemia. The template for TCR beta VDJ and CDR3 sequence profiling was genomic DNA. TCRdb re-called the reads through MiXCR, storing one row per CDR3 protein. The table has some 200,000 distinct CDR3 sequences, around 32% seen once. Sample: sorted CD4+, CD8+, or CD8+CD57+ T cells (not recorded which) from PBMCs. These receptors were collected from a human donor in good health, serving as a control.

This clonotype came up a few times. This chain links TRBV5-1 with TRBJ2-1; 13 bases align to TRBD2. The CDR3 length is 16 residues. Per the germline V gene, CDR1 is SGHRS and CDR2 is YFSETQ. V shed 3 bases, J shed 9 bases, and the junction held 9 bases outside the gene matches. CDR3 nucleotides: TGCGCCAGCAGCTGGACTACTAGCGGGGGGGCCGGTGAGCAGTTCTTC. Translation: CASSWTTSGGAGEQFF.

This clonotype appeared many times. The rearrangement joins TRBV20-1 to TRBJ1-2; weak D call: TRBD1 (6 bases). The CDR3 runs to 11 residues. Germline values: CDR1 DFQATT, CDR2 SNEGSKA (reference sequence). The CDR3 spells CRAGAGDGYTF. The CDR3 nucleotides read TGCAGGGCGGGGGCAGGGGATGGCTACACCTTC.

This clonotype was detected many times. V gene TRBV6-4 combines with J gene TRBJ2-3; no clear D. The V gene lost 6 bases and the J gene lost 0 bases, with 4 bases spanning the gap. The CDR3 is 12 residues long. The germline V gene encodes CDR1 MRHNA and CDR2 SNTAGT. CDR3 coding DNA: TGTGCCAGCAGAGGTAGCACAGATACGCAGTATTTT. The encoded protein is CASRGSTDTQYF.

The chain is built from TRBV20-1 and TRBJ2-1; 9 bases map to TRBD2. The length of the CDR3 is 16 residues. V shed 2 bases and J 7 bases; nucleotides not matched to a gene: 12. Germline V gives CDR1 DFQATT, CDR2 SNEGSKA (reference sequence). The CDR3 region is CSARMGGGRAWNEQFF. In DNA, the CDR3 is TGCAGTGCTAGAATGGGAGGCGGGAGGGCCTGGAATGAGCAGTTCTTC.